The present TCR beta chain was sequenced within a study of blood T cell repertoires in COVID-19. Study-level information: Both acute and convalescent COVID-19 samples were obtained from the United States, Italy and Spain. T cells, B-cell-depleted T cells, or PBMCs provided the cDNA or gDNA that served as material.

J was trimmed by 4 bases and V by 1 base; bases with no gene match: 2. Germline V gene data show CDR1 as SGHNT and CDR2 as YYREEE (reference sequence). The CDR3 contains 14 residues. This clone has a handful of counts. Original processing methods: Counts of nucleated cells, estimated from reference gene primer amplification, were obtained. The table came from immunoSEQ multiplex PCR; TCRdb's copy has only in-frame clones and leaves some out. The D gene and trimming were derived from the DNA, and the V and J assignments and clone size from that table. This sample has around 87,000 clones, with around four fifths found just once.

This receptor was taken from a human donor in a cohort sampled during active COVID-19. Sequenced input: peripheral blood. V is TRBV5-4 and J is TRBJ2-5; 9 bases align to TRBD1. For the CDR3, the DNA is TGTGCCAGCAGCTTGCGACAGGGGGGAGAGACCCAGTACTTC. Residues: CASSLRQGGETQYF. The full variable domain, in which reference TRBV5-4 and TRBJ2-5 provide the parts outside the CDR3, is ETGVTQSPTHLIKTRGQQVTLRCSSQSGHNTVSWYQQALGQGPQFIFQYYREEENGRGNFPPRFSGLQFPNYSSELNVNALELDDSALYLCASSLRQGGETQYFGPGTRLLVL.